The clone carrying this T cell receptor beta chain was seen a few times. Its antigen is still unknown. The germline CDR1 and CDR2 sequences are DFQATT and SNEGSKA (reference sequence). CDR3 length: 12 amino acids. Trimming removed 3 bases from V and 5 bases from J, with 10 bases in between. The sample originates from a study of T cells after yellow fever vaccination. Overall study findings and caveats: The booster saw the reappearance of most primary-vaccination clones (about 95% CD4, about 85% CD8).

Template switching with 5'RACE generated the TCR cDNA and added a universal primer site and UMIs. TCRdb processed the 5' RACE reads anew with MiXCR; each CDR3 protein has one entry. The table shows approximately 300,000 distinct CDR3 sequences, with around 6.8% occurring only once. The sequenced sample was PBMCs, obtained about 49 days after the first yellow fever vaccination. The chain has TRBV20-1 and TRBJ2-5, with D uncertain. This TCR came from a man between 18 and 35 years old who received the YFV17D yellow fever vaccine. CDR3 sequence: CSASVVEETQYF. As DNA, the CDR3 is TGCAGTGCTAGCGTTGTAGAGGAGACCCAGTACTTC.